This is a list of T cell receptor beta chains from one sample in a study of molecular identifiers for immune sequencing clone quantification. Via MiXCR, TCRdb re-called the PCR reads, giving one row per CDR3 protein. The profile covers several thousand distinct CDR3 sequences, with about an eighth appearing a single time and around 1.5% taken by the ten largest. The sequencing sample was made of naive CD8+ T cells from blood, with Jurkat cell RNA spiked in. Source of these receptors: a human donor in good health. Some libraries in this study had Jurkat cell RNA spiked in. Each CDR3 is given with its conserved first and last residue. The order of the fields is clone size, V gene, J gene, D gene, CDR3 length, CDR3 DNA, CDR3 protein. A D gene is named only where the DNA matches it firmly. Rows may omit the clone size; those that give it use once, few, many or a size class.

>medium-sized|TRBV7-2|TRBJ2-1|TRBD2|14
TGTGCCAGCAACAGCGGGGCGAACTACAATGAGCAGTTCTTC
CASNSGANYNEQFF
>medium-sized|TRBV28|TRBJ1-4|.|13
TGTGCCAGCAGTCGAACAACTAATGAAAAACTGTTTTTT
CASSRTTNEKLFF
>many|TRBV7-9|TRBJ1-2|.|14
TGTGCCAGCAGCGGGGGGCCCGAATTATATGGCTACACCTTC
CASSGGPELYGYTF
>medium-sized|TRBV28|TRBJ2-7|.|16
TGTGCCAGCAGTGCTACCGCGGGCGGATACTCCTACGAGCAGTACTTC
CASSATAGGYSYEQYF
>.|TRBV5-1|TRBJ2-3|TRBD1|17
TGCGCTAGCAGCTTGCTACCCACAGGGGATTTGACAGATATGCAGTATTTT
CASSLLPTGDLTDMQYF
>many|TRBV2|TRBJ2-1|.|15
TGTGCCAGCAGGCCCGACAGTTTGTTTGGTGGTGAGCAGTTCTTC
CASRPDSLFGGEQFF
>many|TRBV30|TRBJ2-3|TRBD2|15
TGTGCCTGGGGTGGCGGCGGGGGAAGCGTAGATACGCAGTATTTT
CAWGGGGGSVDTQYF
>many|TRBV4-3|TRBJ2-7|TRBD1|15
TGCGCCAGCAGCCCCGACAGGGGGAGCTCCTACGAGCAGTACTTC
CASSPDRGSSYEQYF
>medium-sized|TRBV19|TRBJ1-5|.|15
TGTGCCAGTAGTGCAATATCTGGTGGCCCGGTGCCCCAGCATTTT
CASSAISGGPVPQHF
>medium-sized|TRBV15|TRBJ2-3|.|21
TGTGCCACCAGCTCCACCCTTAGTGGGGGGCCGCAAGCAATAAACACAGATACGCAGTATTTT
CATSSTLSGGPQAINTDTQYF
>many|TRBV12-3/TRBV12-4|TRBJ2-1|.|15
TGTGCCAGCAGTCCTCGCCCCAACCACGACAATGAGCAGTTCTTC
CASSPRPNHDNEQFF
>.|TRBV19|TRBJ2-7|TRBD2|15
TGTGCCAGTAGTCCGGGACTAGCGGTCTCCTACGAGCAGTACTTC
CASSPGLAVSYEQYF
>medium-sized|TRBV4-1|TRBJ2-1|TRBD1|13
TGCGCCAGCAGCCACGGACAGGGTGATGAGCAGTTCTTC
CASSHGQGDEQFF
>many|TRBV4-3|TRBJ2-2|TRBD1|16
TGCGCCAGCATCATACAGGGGGTCCCGAACACCGGGGAGCTGTTTTTT
CASIIQGVPNTGELFF
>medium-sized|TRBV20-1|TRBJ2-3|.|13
TGCAGTGCTAGAGCGGGCGCGACAGATACGCAGTATTTT
CSARAGATDTQYF